These 30 T cell receptor beta chains were sequenced from one sample in a study of CDR3 diversity in severe acne. TCRdb passed the PCR reads through MiXCR, listing each CDR3 protein once. This sample yields more than 85,000 distinct CDR3 sequences, of which roughly half are seen a single time; 12% belongs to the top ten. The sample was blood. The receptors shown here come from a male donor with acne.

This clonotype was seen more than once but under ten times. The chain combines TRBV7-2 with TRBJ2-6; D gene unclear. This CDR3 has 14 residues. Germline assignment: CDR1 SGHTA and CDR2 FQGNSA. V was cut by 5 bases and J by 4 bases, with 9 bases left in between. The CDR3: CASSHAPGANVLTF. CDR3 sequence (DNA): TGTGCCAGCAGCCACGCCCCGGGGGCCAACGTCCTGACTTTC.

In the case of this clonotype: A much larger clone sits a single nucleotide away, making a read error possible. V and J are TRBV9 and TRBJ2-7; TRBD2 might be the D (6 bases). The germline V gene encodes CDR1 SGDLS and CDR2 YYNGEE. Trimming removed 0 bases from V and 3 bases from J, with 22 bases in between. The length of the CDR3 is 18 residues. The CDR3 nucleotides read TGTGCCAGCAGCGTAGCTCCCGGGACTGGCTTAGGAATCTACGAGCAGTACTTC. Its translation: CASSVAPGTGLGIYEQYF.

This clonotype was counted only a few times. V usage is TRBV29-1 and J usage is TRBJ1-1, with TRBD1 identical over 8 bases. With V trimmed by 3 bases and J by 6 bases, 3 bases remained unmatched. This CDR3 is 12 amino acids long. CDR1 and CDR2 (germline): SQVTM, ANQGSEA. The CDR3 loop is CSVDGTGAEAFF. In DNA, the CDR3 is TGCAGCGTTGACGGGACAGGCGCTGAAGCTTTCTTT.

This clonotype was detected many times. J is TRBJ2-3 and V is TRBV2; D perhaps matches TRBD2 (6 bases). CDR3 length: 14 residues. With 2 bases removed from V and 6 bases from J, the gap between germline ends came to 12 bases. Germline lookup yields CDR1 SNHLY and CDR2 FYNNEI. CDR3 loop: CASSESGGTDTQYF. CDR3 coding DNA: TGTGCCAGCAGTGAATCTGGCGGGACCGATACGCAGTATTTT.

The CDR3 DNA follows: TGTGCCAGCAGTTCCACAGGGGGCCGGGGTGAAAAACTGTTTTTT. Its translation is CASSSTGGRGEKLFF. V gene TRBV25-1 combines with J gene TRBJ1-4, with 9 nucleotides matching TRBD1. V was clipped by 5 bases and J by 7 bases; unmatched bases: 8. The CDR3 totals 15 residues. Germline V gene data show CDR1 as MGHDK and CDR2 as SYGVNS. The full variable domain, in which reference TRBV25-1 and TRBJ1-4 provide the parts outside the CDR3, is EADIYQTPRYLVIGTGKKITLECSQTMGHDKMYWYQQDPGMELHLIHYSYGVNSTEKGDLSSESTVSRIRTEHFPLTLESARPSHTSQYLCASSSTGGRGEKLFFGSGTQLSVL.

Remarks on this clonotype: This may be a read error: a much more frequent sequence differs by one nucleotide. This CDR3 is missing its conserved last phenylalanine or tryptophan, likely due to a read error. J is TRBJ1-5 and V is TRBV7-2; D remains unclear. The length of the CDR3 is 12 residues. V was cut by 4 bases and J by 7 bases, with 8 bases left in between. Germline assignment: CDR1 SGHTA and CDR2 FQGNSA. The CDR3 region is CASSSLRQPQHL. CDR3 sequence (DNA): TGTGCCAGCAGCTCGCTTCGCCAGCCCCAGCATCTT.

The chain links TRBV5-1 to TRBJ2-6; D not resolved. The CDR3 extends over 18 amino acids. Trimming left V 1 base short and J 0 bases short, with 14 bases between. CDR1 is SGHRS, CDR2 YFSETQ, per germline. CDR3 coding DNA: TGCGCCAGCAGCTTGAAAATGGGCCGTAGCTCTGGGGCCAACGTCCTGACTTTC. Translation: CASSLKMGRSSGANVLTF. Full variable domain (remainder filled in from reference TRBV5-1 and TRBJ2-6): KAGVTQTPRYLIKTRGQQVTLSCSPISGHRSVSWYQQTPGQGLQFLFEYFSETQRNKGNFPGRFSGRQFSNSRSEMNVSTLELGDSALYLCASSLKMGRSSGANVLTFGAGSRLTVL.

The J gene is TRBJ2-7, the V gene TRBV29-1; D gene unclear. CDR3 size: 11 residues. Germline V gives CDR1 SQVTM, CDR2 ANQGSEA. Here the CDR3 DNA reads TGCAGTGCCAACGCCTTGTACGAGCAGTACTTC. Translated, it gives CSANALYEQYF.

The gene calls are TRBV18 and TRBJ2-3; TRBD2 matches at 8 bases. In germline, CDR1 is KGHSH, CDR2 LQKENI. The CDR3 has 16 residues. The J segment lost 4 bases and the V segment lost 5 bases, leaving 11 bases of the junction unmatched. DNA for the CDR3: TGTGCCAGCTCATCAATAACTCGGGGGGGCGCAGATACGCAGTATTTT. Translating gives CASSSITRGGADTQYF.

The chain recombines TRBV19 with TRBJ1-6, with a tentative D call TRBD1 (5 bases). Trimming left V 8 bases short and J 7 bases short, with 12 bases between. This CDR3 is 13 amino acids long. The germline gives CDR1 LNHDA, CDR2 SQIVND (reference sequence). The DNA for the CDR3 is TGTGCCAGTCGGGGGGGTAGGAATTCACCCCTCCACTTT. Translation: CASRGGRNSPLHF.

This chain joins TRBV5-4 and TRBJ2-2; tentatively, D is TRBD2 (6 bases). CDR3 length: 14 amino acids. The germline V and J ends were trimmed by 10 bases and 2 bases, with 15 bases remaining between them. CDR1 and CDR2 (germline): SGHNT, YYREEE (reference sequence). In DNA, the CDR3 is TGTGCCGGCATCTTGGGACTTAACACCGGGGAGCTGTTTTTT. Translated, it gives CAGILGLNTGELFF.

The chain recombines TRBV7-9 with TRBJ2-5; D might be TRBD2 (5 bases). Germline CDR1 is SEHNR and CDR2 is FQNEAQ (reference sequence). The V and J ends lost 5 bases and 2 bases respectively, with 9 bases between them. The CDR3 length is 13 residues. CDR3 nucleotide sequence: TGTGCCAGCAGCCAGCGGCGTCAAGAGACCCAGTACTTC. Its translation is CASSQRRQETQYF.

The chain couples TRBV25-1 to TRBJ2-1; the match to TRBD2 covers 10 bases. CDR3 size: 16 residues. V lost 4 bases, J lost 1 base, and 4 bases stayed unmatched. Germline V CDR1 and CDR2: MGHDK, SYGVNS. CDR3 sequence: CASSAPGLASYNEQFF. CDR3 bases: TGTGCCAGCAGTGCCCCGGGACTAGCGTCCTACAATGAGCAGTTCTTC.

V and J are TRBV2 and TRBJ2-7, with 9 positions matching TRBD2. The assigned J gene may be wrong: the sequence end matches TRBJ2-1 better. Germline V CDR1 and CDR2: SNHLY, FYNNEI. This CDR3 is built from 15 residues. CDR3 in DNA: TGTGCCAGCAGGGCCGCTAGCGGGAAATACAATGAGCAGTTCTTC. It yields the protein CASRAASGKYNEQFF.

This chain links TRBV12-3 or TRBV12-4 with TRBJ1-5, with D unresolved. V lost 2 bases to trimming and J lost 0 bases, with 8 bases between them. The CDR3 is 15 residues long. In DNA, the CDR3 is TGTGCCAGCAGTTTAATCCTGGGTAGCAATCAGCCCCAGCATTTT. It encodes CASSLILGSNQPQHF.

This sequence joins TRBV28 and TRBJ1-2; D gene uncertain. Germline CDR1 is MDHEN and CDR2 is SYDVKM. V was trimmed by 5 bases and J by 7 bases, leaving 11 bases between them. The CDR3 is 12 residues long. CDR3 nucleotide sequence: TGTGCCAGCAGTACGCGGGCTGGTGGCTACACCTTC. Protein product: CASSTRAGGYTF.

The gene calls are TRBV12-3 or TRBV12-4 and TRBJ2-5; TRBD2 might be the D (6 bases). CDR3 length: 16 amino acids. Trimming took 6 bases from V and 2 from J, leaving 19 bases between them. This CDR3 reads CASRPTERAGQETQYF. The CDR3, as DNA: TGTGCCAGCAGACCCACGGAGCGGGCGGGGCAAGAGACCCAGTACTTC.

This clonotype occurred a few times. CDR3 protein: CASSLNRGSRSEAFF. CDR3 in DNA: TGTGCCAGCAGTTTAAATCGGGGAAGTCGAAGCGAAGCTTTCTTT. The rearrangement uses TRBV12-3 or TRBV12-4 and TRBJ1-1; no clear D gene. V was clipped by 2 bases and J by 8 bases, with 18 bases between them. The CDR3 runs to 15 residues.

This clonotype was seen a handful of times. This chain's CDR3 is CASSVRGPNTEAFF. CDR3 nucleotides: TGTGCCAGCAGCGTAAGGGGCCCTAACACTGAAGCTTTCTTT. The J gene is TRBJ1-1, the V gene TRBV9; TRBD1 is a possible D gene (5 bases). Looked up from germline, CDR1 is SGDLS and CDR2 is YYNGEE. V dropped 1 base and J dropped 2 bases, with 9 bases sitting between them. The CDR3 length is 14 residues.

The rearrangement links TRBV19 to TRBJ2-2; 7 bases fit TRBD2. After removal of 8 bases from V and 0 bases from J, the junction contained 3 bases not matched to a gene. Germline CDR1 LNHDA, CDR2 SQIVND (reference sequence). This CDR3 comprises 14 residues. CDR3: CASSGLANTGELFF. CDR3 DNA sequence: TGTGCCAGTTCAGGACTAGCGAACACCGGGGAGCTGTTTTTT.

This clonotype has at least ten counts. This chain links TRBV11-2 with TRBJ2-7, with D perhaps given as TRBD1 or TRBD2 (5 bases each). The V end lost 3 bases, the J end lost 4 bases, and 16 bases lay between the germline ends. The CDR3 spans 15 residues. Germline V gene sequence: CDR1 SGHAT, CDR2 FQNNGV. CDR3 sequence (DNA): TGTGCCAGCAGCTTTTTCGGGACGGTCGAATACGAGCAGTACGTC. Amino acid sequence: CASSFFGTVEYEQYV.

Of note for this clonotype: Given a much more abundant clone one base away, this may be a read error. The J gene is TRBJ2-3, the V gene TRBV7-9; the D gene could be TRBD1 or TRBD2 (5 bases each). The CDR3 sequence is 13 residues long. Germline V gives CDR1 SEHNR, CDR2 FQNEAQ (reference sequence). The DNA for the CDR3 is TGTGCCTGCAGCTCGGGACCCCGAGATACGCAGTATTTT. This sequence encodes CACSSGPRDTQYF.

This clonotype was detected once. The chain uses TRBV7-3 and TRBJ2-1; D is uncertain. The germline V gene encodes CDR1 SGHTA and CDR2 FQGTGA. V was clipped by 2 bases and J by 0 bases, with 8 bases between them. This CDR3 is 15 amino acids long. The CDR3: CASSLGFSSYNEQFF. The CDR3 DNA follows: TGTGCCAGCAGCTTAGGGTTCTCCTCCTACAATGAGCAGTTCTTC.

The genes are TRBV7-2 and TRBJ2-2; no firm D call. Trimming took off 6 bases at V and 4 bases at J, with 15 bases between the two ends. Looked up from germline, CDR1 is SGHTA and CDR2 is FQGNSA. There are 15 residues in the CDR3. The CDR3 loop reads CASRSDGRGTGELFF. The CDR3 DNA follows: TGTGCCAGCAGGAGCGACGGGCGAGGCACCGGGGAGCTGTTTTTT.

This clonotype was observed a few times. This CDR3 fails to terminate in the conserved phenylalanine or tryptophan, so it likely reflects a read error. Because the CDR3's place on the DNA is in doubt, the DNA is left out and the CDR3 is given as listed by TCRdb. The chain has TRBV29-1 and TRBJ1-2. Germline V lookup: CDR1 SQVTM, CDR2 ANQGSEA. The CDR3 length is 8 residues, termini included. The chain's CDR3 is CSVDPTAI.

The chain is built from TRBV5-4 and TRBJ1-2; 7 bases agree with TRBD1. Germline CDR1 is SGHNT and CDR2 is YYREEE (reference sequence). The CDR3 length is 14 residues. V lost 4 bases to trimming and J lost 2 bases; unmatched junction nucleotides: 5. DNA of the CDR3: TGTGCCAGCAGCCCCGGGACAGAGAACTATGGCTACACCTTC. Residues: CASSPGTENYGYTF.

This clonotype is a singleton in its sample. The chain employs TRBV7-2 and TRBJ1-5, with D unclear. CDR3 length equals 15 residues. The germline V and J ends were trimmed by 3 bases and 2 bases, with 11 bases remaining between them. Germline V lookup: CDR1 SGHTA, CDR2 FQGNSA. The CDR3 bases are TGTGCCAGCAGCTTGGAAGTGGAGGGCAATCAGCCCCAGCATTTT. This encodes CASSLEVEGNQPQHF. Together with reference TRBV7-2 and TRBJ1-5, the CDR3 gives the full variable domain: GAGVSQSPSNKVTEKGKDVELRCDPISGHTALYWYRQSLGQGLEFLIYFQGNSAPDKSGLPSDRFSAERTGGSVSTLTIQRTQQEDSAVYLCASSLEVEGNQPQHFGDGTRLSIL.

J is TRBJ1-1 and V is TRBV28, with a possible D match to TRBD1 (6 bases). Trimming took off 10 bases at V and 2 bases at J, with 17 bases between the two ends. CDR1 MDHEN and CDR2 SYDVKM come from the germline V gene. CDR3 length equals 14 residues. CDR3 nucleotides: TGTGCCACCAATCCCGCAGGGGTAAACACTGAAGCTTTCTTT. Encoded protein: CATNPAGVNTEAFF.

Remarks on this clonotype: The DNA is omitted, as the CDR3 cannot be located on it reliably, and the CDR3 follows TCRdb's listing. The J gene is TRBJ2-2, the V gene TRBV5-6; the table names TRBD2, a call not compared with the DNA. From its first to its last residue, the CDR3 has 20 amino acids. In germline, CDR1 is SGHDT, CDR2 YYEEEE. CDR3 in amino acids: CASSFYICSARVQATGELFF.

There are many counts of this clonotype. Being one base from a much bigger clone, this may be a read error. V gene TRBV11-2 combines with J gene TRBJ2-1; possibly TRBD2 for D (6 bases). Germline assignment: CDR1 SGHAT and CDR2 FQNNGV. The V end was cut by 2 bases, the J end by 5 bases, with 13 bases between. The CDR3 sequence is 15 residues long. In nucleotides, the CDR3 is TGTGCCAGCAGCTTATGGCGGGGCAGGCACAATGAGCAGTTCTTC. It is translated as CASSLWRGRHNEQFF.